Listed here are 27 T cell receptor beta chains from one sample, sequenced in a study of cytomegalovirus exposure and HLA in healthy donors. A multiplex PCR was run with 60 Vbeta primers and 13 Jbeta primers. Some clones are missing from TCRdb's copy, which holds only in-frame ones; the method was immunoSEQ multiplex PCR. The listing contains some 64,000 clones. The sample was PBMCs. Receptor source: a woman in her thirties in good health and CMV-seronegative.

The V and J genes are TRBV19 and TRBJ2-2, with TRBD1 as a possible D gene (6 bases). The CDR3 runs 13 residues. Germline V gives CDR1 LNHDA, CDR2 SQIVND (reference sequence). The germline V and J ends were trimmed by 7 bases and 5 bases, with 11 bases remaining between them. CDR3 region: CASTIDRTGELFF. The CDR3 DNA reads as TGTGCCAGTACCATTGACAGGACCGGGGAGCTGTTTTTT.

The CDR3 nucleotides are TGCAGCGTTGAGGGACAAAAGGCGGATGAGCAGTTCTTC. It codes for CSVEGQKADEQFF. V gene TRBV29-1 combines with J gene TRBJ2-1, with D tentatively TRBD1 (6 bases). The CDR3 has 13 residues. Germline V gives CDR1 SQVTM, CDR2 ANQGSEA. Trimming shortened V by 3 bases and J by 8 bases, and 14 bases separated the two germline ends.

J is TRBJ1-1 and V is TRBV28, with a tentative D call TRBD1 (6 bases). CDR3 length equals 12 residues. V was clipped by 8 bases and J by 1 base, with 8 bases between them. Germline V gene data show CDR1 as MDHEN and CDR2 as SYDVKM. CDR3 coding DNA: TGTGCCAGCCTCAGGGGGAACACTGAAGCTTTCTTT. It specifies CASLRGNTEAFF.

The chain carries TRBV5-1 and TRBJ1-4, with D possibly being TRBD1 (5 bases). The ends were cut back, 4 bases at V and 8 bases at J, with 18 bases in the middle. CDR3 length: 15 amino acids. The germline CDR1 and CDR2 sequences are SGHRS and YFSETQ. The CDR3 loop is CASSREGLIGEKLFF. DNA of the CDR3: TGCGCCAGCAGCAGGGAGGGGTTAATCGGCGAAAAACTGTTTTTT.

The chain employs TRBV5-4 and TRBJ2-2; 14 positions match TRBD2. Germline V gene sequence: CDR1 SGHNT, CDR2 YYREEE (reference sequence). The CDR3 extends over 17 amino acids. With 4 bases clipped from V and 4 bases from J, the junction kept 6 bases outside the gene matches. This chain's CDR3 is CASSTRTSGRFTGELFF. CDR3 in DNA: TGTGCCAGCAGCACCCGGACTAGCGGGAGGTTCACCGGGGAGCTGTTTTTT.

The chain carries TRBV4-3 and TRBJ1-5; weak D call: TRBD1 (5 bases). Trimming pared 2 bases from V and 1 base from J, leaving 15 bases between. The germline V gene has CDR1 LGHNA and CDR2 YSLEER. This CDR3 spans 17 amino acids. The CDR3 loop is CASSQNPPTGSNQPQHF. CDR3 sequence (DNA): TGCGCCAGCAGCCAAAATCCTCCTACAGGAAGCAATCAGCCCCAGCATTTT.

V usage is TRBV27 and J usage is TRBJ2-7; 7 nucleotides agree with TRBD1. Germline trimming cut 5 bases from V and 3 bases from J; bases unmatched to any gene: 4. This CDR3 has 13 residues. Germline values: CDR1 MNHEY, CDR2 SMNVEV (reference sequence). CDR3 loop: CASSAGDSYEQYF. In DNA, the CDR3 is TGTGCCAGCAGTGCCGGGGACAGCTACGAGCAGTACTTC.

The rearrangement uses TRBV7-6 and TRBJ2-3; 7 bases align to TRBD2. Germline loops: CDR1 SGHVS, CDR2 FNYEAQ. V was clipped by 3 bases and J by 1 base; unmatched bases: 1. The CDR3 loop spans 14 amino acids. CDR3 residues: CASSLAGGTDTQYF. CDR3 bases: TGTGCCAGCAGCTTGGCGGGGGGCACAGATACGCAGTATTTT.

The chain carries TRBV14 and TRBJ2-1; 7 nucleotides line up with TRBD1. The CDR3 loop spans 16 amino acids. Per germline, CDR1 SGHDN and CDR2 FVKESK. V was pared by 4 bases and J by 4 bases, with 10 bases of the junction left unmatched. CDR3 protein: CASSPLEGAGYNEQFF. The CDR3 DNA reads as TGTGCCAGCAGCCCTTTAGAGGGGGCTGGATACAATGAGCAGTTCTTC. Based on the CDR3 plus reference TRBV14 and TRBJ2-1, the full variable domain is EAGVTQFPSHSVIEKGQTVTLRCDPISGHDNLYWYRRVMGKEIKFLLHFVKESKQDESGMPNNRFLAERTGGTYSTLKVQPAELEDSGVYFCASSPLEGAGYNEQFFGPGTRLTVL.

CDR3 protein: CASGRDRPNEQFF. For the CDR3, the DNA is TGCGCCAGCGGCCGGGACAGGCCCAATGAGCAGTTCTTC. This rearrangement joins TRBV5-1 to TRBJ2-1; 8 nucleotides line up with TRBD1. This CDR3 comprises 13 residues. The germline CDR1 and CDR2 sequences are SGHRS and YFSETQ. J lost 6 bases, V lost 7 bases, and 6 bases had no gene match.

In DNA form, the CDR3 reads TGTGCCAGCAGCTTCAGGGACAGGGGAGGCTATGGCTACACCTTC. Translated: CASSFRDRGGYGYTF. The chain uses TRBV11-2 and TRBJ1-2; TRBD1 matches at 10 bases. J was trimmed by 4 bases and V by 3 bases; bases with no gene match: 5. The germline gives CDR1 SGHAT, CDR2 FQNNGV. The CDR3 has 15 amino acids.

The chain uses TRBV6-1 and TRBJ2-5; 7 bases map to TRBD1. Unmatched junction bases numbered 8, after V lost 5 bases and J lost 5 bases. CDR3 length equals 14 residues. The germline V gene has CDR1 MNHNS and CDR2 SASEGT. The CDR3 coding sequence is TGTGCCAGCAGTAAGCACAGGGGCCGGGAGACCCAGTACTTC. Its translation is CASSKHRGRETQYF.

J is TRBJ2-2 and V is TRBV30; 8 positions agree with TRBD1. V gave up 4 bases and J gave up 9 bases; unmatched junction bases: 16. The CDR3 runs to 16 residues. Germline loops: CDR1 GTSNPN, CDR2 SVGIG (reference sequence). CDR3 sequence reads: CAWTLTGGQGGRELFF. DNA for the CDR3: TGTGCCTGGACCTTGACAGGAGGACAGGGTGGCCGGGAGCTGTTTTTT.

The chain couples TRBV9 to TRBJ2-3; TRBD1 matches 9 bases. The V gene end was trimmed by 4 bases and the J gene end by 4 bases; junction bases not matched to a gene: 4. The CDR3 consists of 14 residues. The germline V gene encodes CDR1 SGDLS and CDR2 YYNGEE. The CDR3 DNA reads TGTGCCAGCAGCAAGGACAGGGGTGCAGATACGCAGTATTTT. Protein: CASSKDRGADTQYF.

The chain carries TRBV5-1 and TRBJ2-1, with D unresolved. Germline V gene data show CDR1 as SGHRS and CDR2 as YFSETQ. The CDR3 consists of 15 residues. The V end was cut by 0 bases, the J end by 2 bases, with 9 bases between. CDR3: CASSLAGEPYNEQFF. CDR3 nucleotide sequence: TGCGCCAGCAGCTTGGCAGGCGAACCCTACAATGAGCAGTTCTTC.

The chain carries TRBV5-1 and TRBJ1-4; a possible D gene is TRBD1 (6 bases). This CDR3 is built from 14 residues. The germline V and J ends were trimmed by 3 bases and 7 bases, with 13 bases remaining between them. CDR1 and CDR2 from the germline V gene are SGHRS and YFSETQ. DNA for the CDR3: TGCGCCAGCAGCTCCGACAGGCGTGGTGAAAAACTGTTTTTT. Translating gives CASSSDRRGEKLFF.

The chain combines TRBV6-6 with TRBJ1-4; D gene unclear. The germline gives CDR1 MNHNY, CDR2 SVGAGI (reference sequence). Between the trimmed V and J ends, which lost 4 bases and 5 bases, there was a span of 8 bases. The CDR3 length is 13 residues. CDR3 sequence (DNA): TGTGCCAGCAGTTCGAACTACAATGAAAAACTGTTTTTT. Amino acid sequence: CASSSNYNEKLFF.

CDR3 nucleotides: TGTGCCAGCACTGGGCGCGCCTACGAGCAGTACTTC. Encoded protein: CASTGRAYEQYF. The chain carries TRBV7-9 and TRBJ2-7; D unresolved. The CDR3 has 12 residues. V dropped 7 bases and J dropped 2 bases, with 9 bases sitting between them. CDR1 and CDR2 (germline): SEHNR, FQNEAQ (reference sequence). Complete variable domain (other parts from reference TRBV7-9 and TRBJ2-7): DTGVSQNPRHKITKRGQNVTFRCDPISEHNRLYWYRQTLGQGPEFLTYFQNEAQLEKSRLLSDRFSAERPKGSFSTLEIQRTEQGDSAMYLCASTGRAYEQYFGPGTRLTVT.

The rearrangement links TRBV18 to TRBJ2-7, with 7 bases identical to TRBD1. CDR3 size: 14 residues. Germline loops: CDR1 KGHSH, CDR2 LQKENI. Trimming removed 3 bases from V and 4 bases from J; junction bases left unmatched: 6. CDR3 amino acids: CASSPREGAYEQYF. The CDR3 region has the DNA TGTGCCAGCTCACCTCGAGAGGGGGCGTACGAGCAGTACTTC.

The chain combines TRBV4-3 with TRBJ2-5; 7 bases map to TRBD1. TRBJ2-7 explains the end of the DNA better; the J call may be wrong. Germline-derived CDR1 and CDR2 are LGHNA and YSLEER. This CDR3 region has 15 residues. DNA for the CDR3: TGCGCCAGCAGCCAAGGGACAGGCTCTCGGTACGAGCAGTACTTC. As protein: CASSQGTGSRYEQYF.

V usage is TRBV7-9 and J usage is TRBJ2-7, with 7 nucleotides matching TRBD1. The CDR3 is made up of 13 amino acids. CDR1 and CDR2 (germline): SEHNR, FQNEAQ (reference sequence). J gave up 3 bases and V 9 bases, and 8 bases lay outside the gene matches. CDR3 residues: CASTGTEYYEQYF. The CDR3 DNA sequence: TGTGCCAGTACCGGGACAGAATACTACGAGCAGTACTTC.

The V call is TRBV19, the J call TRBJ2-3; a weak D match, TRBD1 (5 bases). V lost 3 bases, J lost 10 bases, and 8 bases lay in between. Germline V lookup: CDR1 LNHDA, CDR2 SQIVND (reference sequence). This CDR3 spans 11 amino acids. CDR3 protein: CASSIQGSQYF. DNA for the CDR3: TGTGCCAGTAGTATCCAGGGTTCGCAGTATTTT.

The V and J genes are TRBV5-1 and TRBJ2-7; 8 nucleotides agree with TRBD1. This CDR3 region has 12 residues. J was trimmed by 4 bases and V by 6 bases; bases with no gene match: 3. CDR1 and CDR2 (germline): SGHRS, YFSETQ. CDR3 amino acids: CASMGQAYEQYF. CDR3 nucleotide sequence: TGCGCCAGCATGGGACAGGCATACGAGCAGTACTTC.

The genes are TRBV6-5 and TRBJ2-1, with D perhaps TRBD1 (6 bases). The germline V gene has CDR1 MNHEY and CDR2 SVGAGI. The germline V and J ends were trimmed by 6 bases and 5 bases, with 14 bases remaining between them. The CDR3 extends over 14 amino acids. CDR3 amino acids: CASRNPDSDNEQFF. Here the CDR3 DNA reads TGTGCCAGCAGGAACCCGGACAGCGACAATGAGCAGTTCTTC.

V is TRBV30 and J is TRBJ2-2; D may be TRBD2 (5 bases). Germline CDR1 is GTSNPN and CDR2 is SVGIG (reference sequence). This CDR3 region has 15 residues. Between the trimmed V and J ends, which lost 0 bases and 2 bases, there was a span of 10 bases. As DNA, the CDR3 is TGTGCCTGGAGTGTACGGACTGCAAACACCGGGGAGCTGTTTTTT. It yields the protein CAWSVRTANTGELFF.

This chain joins TRBV30 and TRBJ2-3, with TRBD2 identical over 10 bases. The germline gives CDR1 GTSNPN, CDR2 SVGIG (reference sequence). Germline trimming cut 1 base from V and 3 bases from J; bases unmatched to any gene: 4. This CDR3 spans 15 amino acids. CDR3 DNA sequence: TGTGCCTGGAGTGCCCATAGCGGGAGGACAGATACGCAGTATTTT. Residues: CAWSAHSGRTDTQYF.

The chain is built from TRBV14 and TRBJ2-1; a weak D match, TRBD2 (6 bases). The ends were cut back, 3 bases at V and 7 bases at J, with 13 bases in the middle. The CDR3 contains 14 residues. The germline gives CDR1 SGHDN, CDR2 FVKESK. The CDR3 bases are TGTGCCAGCAGCCATTGGAGTAGCGGTAATGAGCAGTTCTTC. Protein sequence: CASSHWSSGNEQFF.